Below, 24 T cell receptor beta chains from the same sample are listed, as sequenced in a study of blood T cell repertoires in COVID-19. Measured with immunoSEQ multiplex PCR; TCRdb has only the in-frame clones, and not every one. The table has 150,000 to 170,000 clones, around 84% seen once. Sequencing input: PBMCs or T cells enriched from blood (not recorded which). These receptors all stem from a man aged 45-60 years who had recovered from COVID-19.

The J gene is TRBJ2-1, the V gene TRBV7-2, with a weak D call TRBD2 (6 bases). The CDR3 totals 14 residues. Trimming removed 1 base at V and 6 bases at J, with 10 bases between. From germline, CDR1 is SGHTA and CDR2 FQGNSA. CDR3 region: CASSLVGGVNEQFF. The CDR3 DNA reads as TGTGCCAGCAGCTTAGTTGGCGGGGTCAATGAGCAGTTCTTC.

This clone was picked up a small number of times. The rearrangement joins TRBV5-6 to TRBJ2-2, with 8 bases matching TRBD1. CDR3 size: 16 residues. J lost 1 base, V lost 5 bases, and 7 bases had no gene match. Germline assignment: CDR1 SGHDT and CDR2 YYEEEE. This CDR3 reads CASSIDRGVNTGELFF. As DNA, the CDR3 is TGTGCCAGCAGTATTGACAGGGGCGTGAACACCGGGGAGCTGTTTTTT.

This chain connects TRBV5-1 to TRBJ2-7, with TRBD2 as a possible D gene (6 bases). Germline CDR1 is SGHRS and CDR2 is YFSETQ. V shed 3 bases and J shed 5 bases, with 24 bases lying between them. The CDR3 runs to 17 residues. The CDR3 reads CASSSEGLVDWTNEQYF. In nucleotides, the CDR3 is TGCGCCAGCAGCTCGGAAGGCTTAGTCGACTGGACTAACGAGCAGTACTTC.

The chain employs TRBV5-6 and TRBJ1-1; D gene uncertain. V was pared by 3 bases and J by 5 bases, with 20 bases between. This CDR3 region has 16 residues. The germline CDR1 and CDR2 sequences are SGHDT and YYEEEE. Written as DNA, the CDR3 is TGTGCCAGCAGCTACCTTAGCAACGGGGTATGGACTGAAGCTTTCTTT. Amino acid sequence: CASSYLSNGVWTEAFF.

CDR3 DNA sequence: TGTGCTAGTGGTTTGATAAAGGGGGCGGCTGGGGCCAACGTCCTGACTTTC. It yields the protein CASGLIKGAAGANVLTF. V gene TRBV12-5 combines with J gene TRBJ2-6, with 7 bases identical to TRBD1. The CDR3 spans 17 residues. The germline V gene has CDR1 LGHNT and CDR2 FRNRAP. The V gene end was trimmed by 2 bases and the J gene end by 2 bases; junction bases not matched to a gene: 6.

V gene TRBV5-6 combines with J gene TRBJ2-1, with D maybe TRBD1 (5 bases). Trimming cost V 0 bases and J 12 bases, with 10 bases left between them. This CDR3 has 12 residues. Germline values: CDR1 SGHDT, CDR2 YYEEEE. CDR3 nucleotide sequence: TGTGCCAGCAGCTTGGCTCAGGGCCGGCAGTTCTTC. Translating it yields CASSLAQGRQFF.

The chain couples TRBV4-1 to TRBJ2-5, with TRBD2 matching 14 bases. Looked up from germline, CDR1 is MGHRA and CDR2 is YSYEKL. The V gene end was trimmed by 2 bases and the J gene end by 5 bases; junction bases not matched to a gene: 10. The CDR3 runs to 18 residues. CDR3 DNA: TGCGCCAGCAGCCAACATCCACTGACTAGCGGGGGGGTGGAGACCCAGTACTTC. It yields the protein CASSQHPLTSGGVETQYF.

The chain is built from TRBV5-1 and TRBJ2-5; 9 bases line up with TRBD2. CDR1 is SGHRS and CDR2 is YFSETQ in the germline V gene. CDR3 length equals 16 residues. V lost 0 bases, J lost 5 bases, and 8 bases stayed unmatched. CDR3 sequence (DNA): TGCGCCAGCAGCTTGGCGGGACTCGCGGGGGGGGAGACCCAGTACTTC. Its translation is CASSLAGLAGGETQYF.

This chain connects TRBV5-1 to TRBJ2-5; TRBD2 matches 9 bases. From germline, CDR1 is SGHRS and CDR2 YFSETQ. The CDR3 length is 16 residues. The V and J ends lost 2 bases and 1 base, in that order; junction bases with no gene match: 6. The CDR3 coding sequence is TGCGCCAGCAGCTTACCGCGGGGGGGCGGCCAAGAGACCCAGTACTTC. The encoded protein is CASSLPRGGGQETQYF.

The genes are TRBV6-5 and TRBJ1-2; 7 bases map to TRBD1. With V trimmed by 9 bases and J by 6 bases, 4 bases remained unmatched. Germline assignment: CDR1 MNHEY and CDR2 SVGAGI. The CDR3 length is 11 residues. The CDR3 DNA reads TGTGCCAGACAGGGGTGGGATGGCTACACCTTC. Translating gives CARQGWDGYTF.

The chain is built from TRBV7-9 and TRBJ2-1; D is perhaps TRBD1 (5 bases). From germline, CDR1 is SEHNR and CDR2 FQNEAQ (reference sequence). Deletions cut 5 bases from V and 6 bases from J, with 11 bases between. The CDR3 length is 13 residues. The CDR3 bases are TGTGCCAGCAGCCCCAGACAGACCAATGAGCAGTTCTTC. As protein: CASSPRQTNEQFF.

For the CDR3, the DNA is TGTGCCAGCAGTGGGGGGCTGGGGAATCAGCCCCAGCATTTT. Amino acid sequence: CASSGGLGNQPQHF. The chain joins TRBV2 to TRBJ1-5; D is perhaps TRBD1 (6 bases). This CDR3 is built from 14 residues. The V and J ends lost 4 bases and 4 bases respectively, with 11 bases between them. CDR1 is SNHLY and CDR2 is FYNNEI in the germline V gene.

The V gene is TRBV6-6, the J gene TRBJ1-2; D gene unclear. The germline CDR1 and CDR2 sequences are MNHNY and SVGAGI (reference sequence). V lost 4 bases and J lost 4, with 4 bases in between. The CDR3 is made up of 11 amino acids. The CDR3 DNA follows: TGTGCCAGCAGTTTCAGCTATGGCTACACCTTC. Its translation: CASSFSYGYTF.

This chain's CDR3 is CAWSVRERERETQYF. The CDR3 nucleotides read TGTGCCTGGAGTGTACGGGAGAGGGAGCGGGAGACCCAGTACTTC. The chain couples TRBV30 to TRBJ2-5, with D possibly being TRBD2 (6 bases). Trimming shortened V by 0 bases and J by 5 bases, and 16 bases separated the two germline ends. In germline, CDR1 is GTSNPN, CDR2 SVGIG (reference sequence). This CDR3 is built from 15 residues. The whole variable domain, remainder taken from reference TRBV30 and TRBJ2-5, is SQTIHQWPATLVQPVGSPLSLECTVEGTSNPNLYWYRQAAGRGLQLLFYSVGIGQISSEVPQNLSASRPQDRQFILSSKKLLLSDSGFYLCAWSVRERERETQYFGPGTRLLVL.

The chain employs TRBV7-2 and TRBJ2-1, with 11 nucleotides matching TRBD2. Trimming removed 4 bases from V and 9 bases from J; junction bases left unmatched: 8. Germline V gives CDR1 SGHTA, CDR2 FQGNSA. This CDR3 contains 15 residues. In DNA form, the CDR3 reads TGTGCCAGCAGCTCCCTAGCGGGGGGTGGGAGTGAGCAGTTCTTC. Protein product: CASSSLAGGGSEQFF.

This clone was detected only once. V usage is TRBV5-1 and J usage is TRBJ1-1; possibly TRBD1 for D (6 bases). There are 12 residues in the CDR3. From germline, CDR1 is SGHRS and CDR2 YFSETQ. Trimming shortened V by 0 bases and J by 7 bases, and 7 bases separated the two germline ends. CDR3 protein: CASSLGTDEAFF. The CDR3 coding sequence is TGCGCCAGCAGCTTGGGGACAGATGAAGCTTTCTTT.

As concerns this clone: Germline and junction disagree at one end, which may indicate a read error. This chain connects TRBV7-7 to TRBJ1-4, with D unclear. CDR1 and CDR2 from the germline V gene are SSHAT and FNYEAQ (reference sequence). CDR3 length: 17 residues. In DNA, the CDR3 is TGTGCTAGCAGGTTGGCCCACCCGAATACAACTAATGAAAAACTGTTTTTT. Translation gives CASRLAHPNTTNEKLFF.

This clone showed up just once. This chain uses TRBV19 with TRBJ2-3, with 9 bases identical to TRBD1. Looked up from germline, CDR1 is LNHDA and CDR2 is SQIVND (reference sequence). V was pared by 6 bases and J by 1 base, with 2 bases of the junction left unmatched. This CDR3 spans 14 amino acids. CDR3 loop: CASSWDRGTDTQYF. The CDR3 nucleotides are TGTGCCAGTAGCTGGGACAGGGGCACAGATACGCAGTATTTT. Supplemented by reference TRBV19 and TRBJ2-3, the full variable domain reads DGGITQSPKYLFRKEGQNVTLSCEQNLNHDAMYWYRQDPGQGLRLIYYSQIVNDFQKGDIAEGYSVSREKKESFPLTVTSAQKNPTAFYLCASSWDRGTDTQYFGPGTRLTVL.

This clone was observed a handful of times. The genes are TRBV5-1 and TRBJ1-2, with TRBD1 matching 8 bases. The CDR3 length is 18 residues. The V and J ends lost 0 bases and 5 bases, in that order; junction bases with no gene match: 15. In germline, CDR1 is SGHRS, CDR2 YFSETQ. CDR3 DNA sequence: TGCGCCAGCAGCTTGGACGGGACAGGCCGTACCGACACTTATGGCTACACCTTC. This gives the protein CASSLDGTGRTDTYGYTF.

V gene TRBV5-1 combines with J gene TRBJ2-2; D is perhaps TRBD2 (6 bases). Looked up from germline, CDR1 is SGHRS and CDR2 is YFSETQ. The CDR3 has 16 residues. V was clipped by 0 bases and J by 4 bases, with 13 bases between them. The CDR3 DNA is TGCGCCAGCAGCTTGGGTGGCAGGGAGGCCACCGGGGAGCTGTTTTTT. Amino acids: CASSLGGREATGELFF.

This chain links TRBV19 with TRBJ1-5; the D is unclear. The CDR3 is 14 amino acids. Trimming stripped 8 bases from V and 0 bases from J, with 11 bases between. Germline V gives CDR1 LNHDA, CDR2 SQIVND (reference sequence). CDR3 residues: CASSWGDSNQPQHF. For the CDR3, the DNA is TGTGCCAGTTCCTGGGGAGATAGCAATCAGCCCCAGCATTTT. The full variable domain, with the rest looked up from reference TRBV19 and TRBJ1-5, is DGGITQSPKYLFRKEGQNVTLSCEQNLNHDAMYWYRQDPGQGLRLIYYSQIVNDFQKGDIAEGYSVSREKKESFPLTVTSAQKNPTAFYLCASSWGDSNQPQHFGDGTRLSIL.

The V and J genes are TRBV10-1 and TRBJ1-1; 8 nucleotides align to TRBD1. The CDR3 contains 15 residues. Losses at the gene ends were 3 bases for V and 1 base for J; bases not matched to a gene: 4. CDR1 and CDR2 from the germline V gene are WNHNN and SYGVQD (reference sequence). DNA of the CDR3: TGCGCCAGCAGTGATTACGGGACAGGGAACACTGAAGCTTTCTTT. Encoded protein: CASSDYGTGNTEAFF.

The V and J genes are TRBV7-9 and TRBJ2-7, with 8 bases matching TRBD2. The CDR3 is 14 residues long. With 5 bases clipped from V and 2 bases from J, the junction kept 5 bases outside the gene matches. The germline V gene encodes CDR1 SEHNR and CDR2 FQNEAQ (reference sequence). CDR3 loop: CASSVTSGTYEQYF. CDR3 in DNA: TGTGCCAGCAGCGTCACTAGCGGAACCTACGAGCAGTACTTC. The whole variable domain, remainder taken from reference TRBV7-9 and TRBJ2-7, is DTGVSQNPRHKITKRGQNVTFRCDPISEHNRLYWYRQTLGQGPEFLTYFQNEAQLEKSRLLSDRFSAERPKGSFSTLEIQRTEQGDSAMYLCASSVTSGTYEQYFGPGTRLTVT.

The chain joins TRBV29-1 to TRBJ2-1; 13 nucleotides agree with TRBD2. Germline values: CDR1 SQVTM, CDR2 ANQGSEA. V trimming: 8 bases; J trimming: 8 bases; junction bases outside the gene matches: 9. There are 14 residues in the CDR3. The CDR3 nucleotides are TGCAGCCCGTGGACTAGCGGGGGAAGGGATGAGCAGTTCTTC. Translating gives CSPWTSGGRDEQFF.